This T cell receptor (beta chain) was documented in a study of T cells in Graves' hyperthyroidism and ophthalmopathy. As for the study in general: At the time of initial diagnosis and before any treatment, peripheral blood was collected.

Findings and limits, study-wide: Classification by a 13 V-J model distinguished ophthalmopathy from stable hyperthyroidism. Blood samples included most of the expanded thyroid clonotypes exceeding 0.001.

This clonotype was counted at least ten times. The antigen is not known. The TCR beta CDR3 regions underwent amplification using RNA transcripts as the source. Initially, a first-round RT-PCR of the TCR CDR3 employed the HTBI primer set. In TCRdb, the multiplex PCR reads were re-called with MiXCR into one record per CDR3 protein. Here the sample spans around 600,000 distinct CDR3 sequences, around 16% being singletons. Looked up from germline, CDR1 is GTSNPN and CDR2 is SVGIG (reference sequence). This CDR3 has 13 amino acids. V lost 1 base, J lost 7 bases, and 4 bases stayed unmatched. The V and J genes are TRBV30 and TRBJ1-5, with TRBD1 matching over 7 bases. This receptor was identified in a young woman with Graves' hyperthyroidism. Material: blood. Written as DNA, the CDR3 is TGTGCCTGGAGTGACAGGGGTATCCAGCCCCAGCATTTT. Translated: CAWSDRGIQPQHF.